These T cell receptor beta chains were read from a single sample in a study of T cells in Graves' hyperthyroidism and ophthalmopathy. TCRdb re-called the multiplex PCR reads through MiXCR, storing one row per CDR3 protein. The top ten hold about 30% of the sample, which has fewer than 400,000 distinct CDR3 sequences, roughly 14% seen once. Sequenced input: blood. Receptor source: a woman between 18 and 29 years old with Graves' hyperthyroidism that later progressed to Graves' ophthalmopathy. Each CDR3 is given with its conserved first and last residue. The D gene is left open where the match is weak. The size of a clone is reported for some rows only, either as once, few or many, or as a class for expanded clones.

J gene: TRBJ2-2
clone size: -
D gene: -
V gene: TRBV7-9
CDR3 DNA: TGTGCCAGCAGCCCATTTGACTGGGCCGGGGAGCTGTTTTTT
CDR3 protein: CASSPFDWAGELFF

J gene: TRBJ1-1
clone size: many
D gene: -
V gene: TRBV20-1
CDR3 DNA: TGCAGTGCGAGCCCAGACCGCCGGGGCCAGTTAGCTTTCTTT
CDR3 protein: CSASPDRRGQLAFF

J gene: TRBJ1-2
clone size: -
D gene: -
V gene: TRBV24-1
CDR3 DNA: TGTGCCACGGGAGGGGGATTCTATAACTATGGCTACACCTTC
CDR3 protein: CATGGGFYNYGYTF

J gene: TRBJ2-3
clone size: few
D gene: TRBD2
V gene: TRBV9
CDR3 DNA: TGTGCCAGCAGCCCCGGGACTAGAATTGCAGATACGCAGTATTTT
CDR3 protein: CASSPGTRIADTQYF

J gene: TRBJ1-3
clone size: -
D gene: -
V gene: TRBV14
CDR3 DNA: TGTGCCAGCAGCCAAGTAGCGGTTCGGTTTGAAAACACCATATATTTT
CDR3 protein: CASSQVAVRFENTIYF

J gene: TRBJ2-2
clone size: few
D gene: TRBD2
V gene: TRBV6-2/TRBV6-3
CDR3 DNA: TGTGCCAGCAGTTACGATGCGGGAGGTAACGGGGAGCTGTTTTTT
CDR3 protein: CASSYDAGGNGELFF

J gene: TRBJ2-7
clone size: few
D gene: TRBD1
V gene: TRBV5-8
CDR3 DNA: TGTGCCAGCAGCGCAAGACAGGGGAGCTCCTACGAGCAGTACTTC
CDR3 protein: CASSARQGSSYEQYF

J gene: TRBJ2-3
clone size: -
D gene: -
V gene: TRBV19
CDR3 DNA: TGTGCCAGTAGTATAGCCCGGGAAGATACGCAGTATTTT
CDR3 protein: CASSIAREDTQYF

J gene: TRBJ1-1
clone size: many
D gene: -
V gene: TRBV7-8
CDR3 DNA: TGTGCCAGCAGTTCCACCTCCGGGCCCAACACTGAAGCTTTCTTT
CDR3 protein: CASSSTSGPNTEAFF

J gene: TRBJ2-2
clone size: many
D gene: -
V gene: TRBV27
CDR3 DNA: TGTGCCAGCAGTTTGACAAGGGGGGAGCTGTTTTTT
CDR3 protein: CASSLTRGELFF

J gene: TRBJ2-3
clone size: many
D gene: -
V gene: TRBV5-1
CDR3 DNA: TGCGCCAGCAGCTTGGACCCGTTGGGTCTTTCATCAGATACGCAGTATTTT
CDR3 protein: CASSLDPLGLSSDTQYF

J gene: TRBJ2-3
clone size: -
D gene: -
V gene: TRBV20-1
CDR3 DNA: TGCAGTGCCACACACCTCGGGGAGGGGACATTTGGGGGTACGCAGTATTTT
CDR3 protein: CSATHLGEGTFGGTQYF

J gene: TRBJ1-1
clone size: -
D gene: TRBD1
V gene: TRBV7-9
CDR3 DNA: TGTGCCAGCAGCCCAGAGGGGACAGGGGGCACTGAAGCTTTCTTT
CDR3 protein: CASSPEGTGGTEAFF

J gene: TRBJ1-4
clone size: few
D gene: -
V gene: TRBV14
CDR3 DNA: TGTGCCAGCAGCGGTCGGAAATACGAAAAACTGTTTTTT
CDR3 protein: CASSGRKYEKLFF

J gene: TRBJ2-1
clone size: few
D gene: TRBD2
V gene: TRBV6-5
CDR3 DNA: TGTGCCAGCAGTTACTCGTCCCTAGCGGGAGAAGGGTTCTTC
CDR3 protein: CASSYSSLAGEGFF

J gene: TRBJ1-1
clone size: many
D gene: -
V gene: TRBV18
CDR3 DNA: TGTGCCAGCTCACCAAACAGCTTGAACACTGAAGCTTTCTTT
CDR3 protein: CASSPNSLNTEAFF

J gene: TRBJ2-3
clone size: many
D gene: TRBD2
V gene: TRBV7-9
CDR3 DNA: TGTGCCAGCACCAGACTAGCGGGAGGCCGAGATACGCAGTATTTT
CDR3 protein: CASTRLAGGRDTQYF

J gene: TRBJ2-7
clone size: many
D gene: -
V gene: TRBV20-1
CDR3 DNA: TGCAGTGCTAGAGATCCCTCGGCGGTCTCCTACGAGCAGTACTTC
CDR3 protein: CSARDPSAVSYEQYF

J gene: TRBJ2-1
clone size: -
D gene: -
V gene: TRBV27
CDR3 DNA: TGTGCCAGCAGTTTATCGGGGGCCGCATACAATGAGCAGTTCTTC
CDR3 protein: CASSLSGAAYNEQFF

J gene: TRBJ1-5
clone size: -
D gene: TRBD1
V gene: TRBV27
CDR3 DNA: TGTGCCAGCAGTAAACTAGGGACAGGCAATCAGCCCCAGCATTTT
CDR3 protein: CASSKLGTGNQPQHF

J gene: TRBJ2-2
clone size: -
D gene: -
V gene: TRBV5-8
CDR3 DNA: TGTGCCAGCAGCTTTTCCGGGAGTCGAGACGGGGAGCTGTTTTTT
CDR3 protein: CASSFSGSRDGELFF

J gene: TRBJ2-5
clone size: many
D gene: TRBD2
V gene: TRBV20-1
CDR3 DNA: TGCAGTGACGGGGGGGGGGAGACCCAGTACTTC
CDR3 protein: CSDGGGETQYF

J gene: TRBJ2-1
clone size: many
D gene: TRBD2
V gene: TRBV20-1
CDR3 DNA: TGCAGTGCTAGATTGCGTGGGGGTAGCGGGATTTACAATGAGCAGTTCTTC
CDR3 protein: CSARLRGGSGIYNEQFF

J gene: TRBJ1-6
clone size: -
D gene: -
V gene: TRBV2
CDR3 DNA: TGTGCCAGCACATCCGGGTCATCCTATAATTCACCCCTCCACTTT
CDR3 protein: CASTSGSSYNSPLHF

J gene: TRBJ1-1
clone size: many
D gene: TRBD1
V gene: TRBV28
CDR3 DNA: TGTGCCAGCGAAATCGGGGGACAGGGGAACACTGAAGCTTTCTTT
CDR3 protein: CASEIGGQGNTEAFF

J gene: TRBJ2-7
clone size: -
D gene: TRBD1
V gene: TRBV4-1
CDR3 DNA: TGCGCCAGCAGCCAGGGACAGCCCAGCTCCTACGAGCAGTACTTC
CDR3 protein: CASSQGQPSSYEQYF

J gene: TRBJ2-7
clone size: many
D gene: -
V gene: TRBV28
CDR3 DNA: TGTGCCAGCACCGACAGAGGCGGTCGGGAGCAGTACTTC
CDR3 protein: CASTDRGGREQYF

J gene: TRBJ2-2
clone size: many
D gene: -
V gene: TRBV7-6
CDR3 DNA: TGTGCCAGCAGCTCCCTAGCGGGACAGGACACCGGGGAGCTGTTTTTT
CDR3 protein: CASSSLAGQDTGELFF

J gene: TRBJ2-7
clone size: many
D gene: -
V gene: TRBV5-1
CDR3 DNA: TGCGCCAGCAGCTTGGACGGTTACTACGAGCAGTACTTC
CDR3 protein: CASSLDGYYEQYF

J gene: TRBJ1-4
clone size: many
D gene: -
V gene: TRBV27
CDR3 DNA: TGTGCCAGCAGTTTACAGGGAACTAATGAAAAACTGTTTTTT
CDR3 protein: CASSLQGTNEKLFF